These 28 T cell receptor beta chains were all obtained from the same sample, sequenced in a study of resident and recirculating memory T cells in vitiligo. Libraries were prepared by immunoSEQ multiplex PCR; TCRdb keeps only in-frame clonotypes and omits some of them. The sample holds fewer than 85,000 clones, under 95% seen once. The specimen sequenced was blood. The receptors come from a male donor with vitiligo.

This chain's CDR3 is CAWIRTGAYEQYF. The CDR3 coding sequence is TGTGCCTGGATCCGGACAGGCGCCTACGAGCAGTACTTC. The chain carries TRBV30 and TRBJ2-7, with TRBD1 identical over 7 bases. CDR1 is GTSNPN and CDR2 is SVGIG in the germline V gene (reference sequence). Trimming removed 4 bases from V and 2 bases from J; junction bases left unmatched: 5. This CDR3 spans 13 amino acids.

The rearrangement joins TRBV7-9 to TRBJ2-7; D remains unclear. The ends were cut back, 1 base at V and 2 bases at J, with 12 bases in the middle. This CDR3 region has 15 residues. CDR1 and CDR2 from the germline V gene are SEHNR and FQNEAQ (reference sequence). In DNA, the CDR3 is TGTGCCAGCAGCTTAGGATTTGCAGGTGCCTACGAGCAGTACTTC. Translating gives CASSLGFAGAYEQYF.

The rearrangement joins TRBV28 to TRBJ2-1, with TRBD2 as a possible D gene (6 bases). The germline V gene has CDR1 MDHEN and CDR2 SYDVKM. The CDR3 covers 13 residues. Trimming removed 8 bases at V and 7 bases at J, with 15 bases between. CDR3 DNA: TGTGCCAGCTATGAGGCGGGACGTAATGAGCAGTTCTTC. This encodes CASYEAGRNEQFF.

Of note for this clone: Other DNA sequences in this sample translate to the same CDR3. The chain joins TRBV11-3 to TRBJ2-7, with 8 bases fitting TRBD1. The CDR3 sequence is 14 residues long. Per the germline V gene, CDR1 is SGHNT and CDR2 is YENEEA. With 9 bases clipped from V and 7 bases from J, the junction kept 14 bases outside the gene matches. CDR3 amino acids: CASSATQGAGEQYF. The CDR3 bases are TGTGCCAGTAGCGCGACCCAGGGGGCGGGGGAGCAGTACTTC.

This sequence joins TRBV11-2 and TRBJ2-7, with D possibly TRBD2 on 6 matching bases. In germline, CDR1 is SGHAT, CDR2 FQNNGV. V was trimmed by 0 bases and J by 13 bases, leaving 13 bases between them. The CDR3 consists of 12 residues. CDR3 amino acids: CASSLDPRRAYF. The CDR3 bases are TGTGCCAGCAGCTTAGATCCTAGGAGGGCTTACTTC.

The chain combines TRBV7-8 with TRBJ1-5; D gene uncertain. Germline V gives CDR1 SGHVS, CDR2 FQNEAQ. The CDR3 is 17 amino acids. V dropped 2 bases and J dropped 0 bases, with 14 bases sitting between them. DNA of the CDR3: TGTGCCAGCAGCTTACTTCATGGGCCAGCTAGCAATCAGCCCCAGCATTTT. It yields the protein CASSLLHGPASNQPQHF.

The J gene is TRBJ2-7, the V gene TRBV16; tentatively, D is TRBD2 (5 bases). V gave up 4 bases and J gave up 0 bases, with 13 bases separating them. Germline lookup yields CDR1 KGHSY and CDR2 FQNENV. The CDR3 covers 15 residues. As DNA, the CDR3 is TGTGCCAGCAGCCCAGAGCGGTTTAGCTCCTACGAGCAGTACTTC. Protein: CASSPERFSSYEQYF.

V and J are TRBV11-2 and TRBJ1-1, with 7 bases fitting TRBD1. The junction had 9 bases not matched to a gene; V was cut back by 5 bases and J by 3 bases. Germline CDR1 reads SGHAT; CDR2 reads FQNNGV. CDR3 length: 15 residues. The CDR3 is CASSPRQGKDTEAFF. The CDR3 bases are TGTGCCAGCAGCCCAAGACAGGGTAAAGACACTGAAGCTTTCTTT.

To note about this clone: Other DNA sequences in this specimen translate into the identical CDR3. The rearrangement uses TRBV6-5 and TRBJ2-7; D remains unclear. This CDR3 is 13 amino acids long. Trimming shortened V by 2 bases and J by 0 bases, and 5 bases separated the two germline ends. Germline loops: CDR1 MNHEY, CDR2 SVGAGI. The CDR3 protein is CASSYASSYEQYF. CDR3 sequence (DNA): TGTGCCAGCAGTTACGCCAGCTCCTACGAGCAGTACTTC.

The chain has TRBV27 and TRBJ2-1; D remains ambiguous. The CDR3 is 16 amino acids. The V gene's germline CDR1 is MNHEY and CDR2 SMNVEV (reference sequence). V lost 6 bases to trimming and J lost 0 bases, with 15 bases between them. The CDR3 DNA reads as TGTGCCAGCAGCCCCTCCCGTTCTAGCTCCTACAATGAGCAGTTCTTC. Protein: CASSPSRSSSYNEQFF.

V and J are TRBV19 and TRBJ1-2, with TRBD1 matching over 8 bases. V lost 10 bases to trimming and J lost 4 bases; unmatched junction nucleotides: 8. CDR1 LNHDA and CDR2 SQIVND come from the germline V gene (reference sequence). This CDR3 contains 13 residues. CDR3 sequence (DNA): TGTGCCACGGGACAGGTCCCCTCCTATGGCTACACCTTC. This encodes CATGQVPSYGYTF.

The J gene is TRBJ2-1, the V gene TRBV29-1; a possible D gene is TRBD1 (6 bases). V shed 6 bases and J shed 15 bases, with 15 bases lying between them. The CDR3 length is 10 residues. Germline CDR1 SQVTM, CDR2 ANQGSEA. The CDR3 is CSVGTSIPFF. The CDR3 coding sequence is TGCAGCGTAGGGACATCCATTCCGTTCTTC.

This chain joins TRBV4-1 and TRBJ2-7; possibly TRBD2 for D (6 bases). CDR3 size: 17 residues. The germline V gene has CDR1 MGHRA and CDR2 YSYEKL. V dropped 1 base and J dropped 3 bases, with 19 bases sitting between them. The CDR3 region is CASSQVFRGLSFYEQYF. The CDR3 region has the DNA TGCGCCAGCAGCCAAGTCTTTAGGGGACTCTCATTCTACGAGCAGTACTTC.

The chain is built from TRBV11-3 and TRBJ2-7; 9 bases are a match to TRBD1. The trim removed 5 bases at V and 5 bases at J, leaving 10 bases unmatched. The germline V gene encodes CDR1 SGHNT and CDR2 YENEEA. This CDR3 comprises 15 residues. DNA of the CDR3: TGTGCCAGCAGCGAATCCCGGGACAGGGAAGACGAGCAGTACTTC. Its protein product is CASSESRDREDEQYF.

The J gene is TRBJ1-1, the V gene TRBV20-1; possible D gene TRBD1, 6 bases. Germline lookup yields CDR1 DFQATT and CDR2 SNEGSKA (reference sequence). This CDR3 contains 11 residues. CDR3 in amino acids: CSSAGDTEAFF. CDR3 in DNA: TGCAGCTCAGCAGGGGACACTGAAGCTTTCTTT.

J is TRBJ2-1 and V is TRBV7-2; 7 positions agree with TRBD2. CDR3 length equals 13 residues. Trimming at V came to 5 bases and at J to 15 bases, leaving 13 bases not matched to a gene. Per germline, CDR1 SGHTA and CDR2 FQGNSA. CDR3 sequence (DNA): TGTGCCAGCAGCAACCAATACGGCGGGAGCCCGTTCTTC. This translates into CASSNQYGGSPFF.

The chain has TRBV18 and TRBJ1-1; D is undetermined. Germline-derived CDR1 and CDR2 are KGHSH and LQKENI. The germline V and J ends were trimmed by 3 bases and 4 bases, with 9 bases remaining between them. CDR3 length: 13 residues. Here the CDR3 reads CASSPVQRTEAFF. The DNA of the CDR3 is TGTGCCAGCTCACCCGTCCAGCGCACTGAAGCTTTCTTT.

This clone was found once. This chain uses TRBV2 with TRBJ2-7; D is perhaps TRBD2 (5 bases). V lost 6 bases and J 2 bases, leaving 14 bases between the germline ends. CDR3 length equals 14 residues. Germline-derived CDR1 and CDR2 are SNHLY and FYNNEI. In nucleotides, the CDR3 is TGTGCCAGCAGACCGCGGGTCCCCCCCTACGAGCAGTACTTC. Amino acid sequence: CASRPRVPPYEQYF.

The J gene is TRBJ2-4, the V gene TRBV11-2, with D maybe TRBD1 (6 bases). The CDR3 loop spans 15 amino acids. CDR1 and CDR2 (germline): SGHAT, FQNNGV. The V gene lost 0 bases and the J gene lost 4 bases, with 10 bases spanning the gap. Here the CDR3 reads CASSLDTGSKNIQYF. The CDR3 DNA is TGTGCCAGCAGCTTAGATACAGGGTCAAAAAACATTCAGTACTTC.

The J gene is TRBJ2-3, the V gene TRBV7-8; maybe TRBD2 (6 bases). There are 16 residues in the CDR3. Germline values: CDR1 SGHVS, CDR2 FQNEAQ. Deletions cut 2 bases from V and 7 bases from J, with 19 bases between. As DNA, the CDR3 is TGTGCCAGCAGCTTAAGGAGGGTCGGGAGTCTGAATACGCAGTATTTT. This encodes CASSLRRVGSLNTQYF.

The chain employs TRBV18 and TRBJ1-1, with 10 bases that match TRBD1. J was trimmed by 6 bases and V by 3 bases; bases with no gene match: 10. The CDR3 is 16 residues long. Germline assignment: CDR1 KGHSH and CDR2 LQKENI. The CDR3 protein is CASSPATGGEGAEAFF. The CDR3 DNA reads TGTGCCAGCTCACCTGCGACAGGGGGCGAAGGTGCTGAAGCTTTCTTT.

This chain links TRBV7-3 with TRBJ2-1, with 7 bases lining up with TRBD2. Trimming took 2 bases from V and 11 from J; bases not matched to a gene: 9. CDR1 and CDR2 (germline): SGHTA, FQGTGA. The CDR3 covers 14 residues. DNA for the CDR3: TGTGCCAGCAGCTTAGGTGCGGGAGACCCAAAGCAGTTCTTC. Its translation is CASSLGAGDPKQFF.

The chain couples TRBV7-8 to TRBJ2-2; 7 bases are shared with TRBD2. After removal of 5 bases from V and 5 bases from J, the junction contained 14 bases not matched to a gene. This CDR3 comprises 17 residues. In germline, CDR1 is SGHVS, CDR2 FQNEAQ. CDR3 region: CASSLPKGSGVTGELFF. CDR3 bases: TGTGCCAGCAGCCTTCCGAAAGGGAGCGGGGTAACCGGGGAGCTGTTTTTT.

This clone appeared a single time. CDR3 nucleotide sequence: TGTGCCAGCAGCTTAGGCGAAGATAGCGGGGGGCATGAGCAGTTCTTC. Its protein is CASSLGEDSGGHEQFF. This rearrangement joins TRBV13 to TRBJ2-1; 10 bases are shared with TRBD2. V lost 0 bases to trimming and J lost 8 bases; unmatched junction nucleotides: 7. CDR1 is PRHDT, CDR2 FYEKMQ, per germline (reference sequence). This CDR3 spans 16 amino acids.

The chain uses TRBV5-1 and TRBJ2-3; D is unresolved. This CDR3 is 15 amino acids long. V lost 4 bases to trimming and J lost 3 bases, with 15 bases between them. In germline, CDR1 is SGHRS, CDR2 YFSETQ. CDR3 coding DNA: TGCGCCAGCAGCCCACTAATATTAGTGACAGATACGCAGTATTTT. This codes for CASSPLILVTDTQYF.

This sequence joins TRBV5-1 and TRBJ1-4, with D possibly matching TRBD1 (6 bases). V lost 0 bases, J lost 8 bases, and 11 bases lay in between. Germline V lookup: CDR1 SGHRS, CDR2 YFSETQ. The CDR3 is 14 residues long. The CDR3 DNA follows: TGCGCCAGCAGCTTGGACCAGGGGACCGAAAAACTGTTTTTT. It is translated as CASSLDQGTEKLFF.

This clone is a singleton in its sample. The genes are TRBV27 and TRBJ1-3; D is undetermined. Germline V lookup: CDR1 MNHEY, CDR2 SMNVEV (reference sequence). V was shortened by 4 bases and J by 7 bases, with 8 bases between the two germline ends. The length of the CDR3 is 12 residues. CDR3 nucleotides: TGTGCCAGCAGTTCCCCGGGTAACACCATATATTTT. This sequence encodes CASSSPGNTIYF.

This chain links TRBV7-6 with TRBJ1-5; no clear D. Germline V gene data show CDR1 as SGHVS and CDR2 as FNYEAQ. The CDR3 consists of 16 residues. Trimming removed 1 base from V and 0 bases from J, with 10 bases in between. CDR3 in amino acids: CASSLEGGHSNQPQHF. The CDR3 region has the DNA TGTGCCAGCAGCTTAGAAGGAGGGCATAGCAATCAGCCCCAGCATTTT. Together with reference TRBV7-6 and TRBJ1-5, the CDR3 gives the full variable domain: GAGVSQSPRYKVTKRGQDVALRCDPISGHVSLYWYRQALGQGPEFLTYFNYEAQQDKSGLPNDRFSAERPEGSISTLTIQRTEQRDSAMYRCASSLEGGHSNQPQHFGDGTRLSIL.